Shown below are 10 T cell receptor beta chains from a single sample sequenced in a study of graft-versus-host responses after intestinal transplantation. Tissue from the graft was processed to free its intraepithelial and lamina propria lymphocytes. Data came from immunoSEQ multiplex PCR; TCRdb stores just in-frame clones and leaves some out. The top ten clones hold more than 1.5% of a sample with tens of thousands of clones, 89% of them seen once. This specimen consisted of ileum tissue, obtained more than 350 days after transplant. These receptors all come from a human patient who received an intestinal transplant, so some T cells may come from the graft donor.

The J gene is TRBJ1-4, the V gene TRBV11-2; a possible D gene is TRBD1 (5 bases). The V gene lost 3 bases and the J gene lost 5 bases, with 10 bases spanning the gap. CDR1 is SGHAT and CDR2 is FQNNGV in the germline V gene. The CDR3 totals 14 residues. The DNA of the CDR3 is TGTGCCAGCAGCTTTAGGGGAAGGAATGAAAAACTGTTTTTT. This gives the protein CASSFRGRNEKLFF.

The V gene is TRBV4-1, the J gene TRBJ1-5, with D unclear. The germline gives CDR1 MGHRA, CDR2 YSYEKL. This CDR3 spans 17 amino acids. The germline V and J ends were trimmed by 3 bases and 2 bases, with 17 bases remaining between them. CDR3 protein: CASSHQDFGMGNQPQHF. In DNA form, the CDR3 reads TGCGCCAGCAGCCATCAAGATTTCGGGATGGGCAATCAGCCCCAGCATTTT.

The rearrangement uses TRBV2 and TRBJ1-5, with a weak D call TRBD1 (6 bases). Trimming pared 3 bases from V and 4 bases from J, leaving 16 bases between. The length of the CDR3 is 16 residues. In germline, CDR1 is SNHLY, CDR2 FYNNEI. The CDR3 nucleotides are TGTGCCAGCAGTGAGGCGGACAGTGCGGTAAATCAGCCCCAGCATTTT. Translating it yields CASSEADSAVNQPQHF.

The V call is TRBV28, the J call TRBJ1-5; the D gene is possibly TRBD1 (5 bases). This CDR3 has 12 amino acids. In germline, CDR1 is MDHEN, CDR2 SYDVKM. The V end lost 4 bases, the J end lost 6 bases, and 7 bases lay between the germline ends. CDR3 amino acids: CASSSGSQPQHF. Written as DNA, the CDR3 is TGTGCCAGCAGTTCAGGGAGTCAGCCCCAGCATTTT.

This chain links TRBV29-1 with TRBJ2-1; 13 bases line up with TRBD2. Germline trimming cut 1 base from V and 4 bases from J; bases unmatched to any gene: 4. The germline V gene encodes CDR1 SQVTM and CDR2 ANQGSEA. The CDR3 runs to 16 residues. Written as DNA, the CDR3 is TGCAGCGTTGAAGGGACTAGCGGGAGCCCTTACAATGAGCAGTTCTTC. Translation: CSVEGTSGSPYNEQFF.

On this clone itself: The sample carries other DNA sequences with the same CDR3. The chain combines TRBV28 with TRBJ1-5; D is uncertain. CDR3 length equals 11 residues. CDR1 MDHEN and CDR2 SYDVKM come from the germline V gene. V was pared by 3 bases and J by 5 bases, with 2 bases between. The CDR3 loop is CASSFDQPQHF. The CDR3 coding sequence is TGTGCCAGCAGTTTCGATCAGCCCCAGCATTTT.

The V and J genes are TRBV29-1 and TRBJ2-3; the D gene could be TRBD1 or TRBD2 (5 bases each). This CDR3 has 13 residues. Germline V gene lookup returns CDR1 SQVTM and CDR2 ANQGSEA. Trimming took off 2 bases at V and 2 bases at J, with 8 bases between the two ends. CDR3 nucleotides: TGCAGCGTTGAATGGGGGAACACAGATACGCAGTATTTT. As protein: CSVEWGNTDTQYF.

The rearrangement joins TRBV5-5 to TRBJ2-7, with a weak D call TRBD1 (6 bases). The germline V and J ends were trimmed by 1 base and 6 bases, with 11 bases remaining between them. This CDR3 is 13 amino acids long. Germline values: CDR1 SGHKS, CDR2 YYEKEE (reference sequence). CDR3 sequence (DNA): TGTGCCAGCAGCTTGTCAGGGGCGGGCGAGCAGTACTTC. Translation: CASSLSGAGEQYF.

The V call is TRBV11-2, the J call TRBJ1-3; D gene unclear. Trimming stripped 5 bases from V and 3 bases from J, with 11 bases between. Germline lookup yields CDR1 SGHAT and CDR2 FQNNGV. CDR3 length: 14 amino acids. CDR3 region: CASSLRQIGNTIYF. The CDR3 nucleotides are TGTGCCAGCAGCCTCAGACAAATTGGAAACACCATATATTTT.

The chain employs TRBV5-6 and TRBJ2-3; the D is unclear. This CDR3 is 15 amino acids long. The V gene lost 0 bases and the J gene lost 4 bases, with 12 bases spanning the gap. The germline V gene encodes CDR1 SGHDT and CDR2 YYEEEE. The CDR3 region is CASSLGASSPDTQYF. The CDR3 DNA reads TGTGCCAGCAGCTTGGGTGCAAGTAGCCCAGATACGCAGTATTTT.